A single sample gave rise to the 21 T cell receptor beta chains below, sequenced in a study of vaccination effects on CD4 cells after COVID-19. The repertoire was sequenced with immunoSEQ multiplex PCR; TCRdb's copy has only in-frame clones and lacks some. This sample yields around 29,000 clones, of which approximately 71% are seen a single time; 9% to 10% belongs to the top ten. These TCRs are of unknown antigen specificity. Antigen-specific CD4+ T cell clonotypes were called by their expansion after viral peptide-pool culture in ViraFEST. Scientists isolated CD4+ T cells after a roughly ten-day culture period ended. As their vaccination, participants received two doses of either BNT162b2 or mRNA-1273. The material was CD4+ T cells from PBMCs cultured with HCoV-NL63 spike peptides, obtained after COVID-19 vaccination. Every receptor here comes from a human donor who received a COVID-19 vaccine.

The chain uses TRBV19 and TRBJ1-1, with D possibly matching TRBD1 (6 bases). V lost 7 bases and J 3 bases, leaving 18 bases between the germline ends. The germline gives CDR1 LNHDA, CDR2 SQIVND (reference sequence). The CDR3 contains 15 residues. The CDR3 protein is CASKRGGRGHTEAFF. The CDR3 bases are TGTGCCAGTAAAAGAGGGGGGAGGGGACACACTGAAGCTTTCTTT.

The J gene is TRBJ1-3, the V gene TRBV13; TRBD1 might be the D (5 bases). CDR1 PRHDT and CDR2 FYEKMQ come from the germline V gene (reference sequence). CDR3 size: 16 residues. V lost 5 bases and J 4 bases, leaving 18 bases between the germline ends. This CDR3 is CASSEFGGGEGNTIYF. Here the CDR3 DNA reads TGTGCCAGCAGCGAGTTCGGGGGAGGAGAAGGAAACACCATATATTTT.

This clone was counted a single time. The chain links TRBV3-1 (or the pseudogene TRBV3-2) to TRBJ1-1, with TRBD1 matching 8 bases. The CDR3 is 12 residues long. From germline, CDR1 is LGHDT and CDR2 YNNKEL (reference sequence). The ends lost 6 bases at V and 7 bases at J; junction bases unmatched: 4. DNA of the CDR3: TGTGCCAGCAGTGGTGGGACAGGTGAAGCTTTCTTT. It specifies CASSGGTGEAFF.

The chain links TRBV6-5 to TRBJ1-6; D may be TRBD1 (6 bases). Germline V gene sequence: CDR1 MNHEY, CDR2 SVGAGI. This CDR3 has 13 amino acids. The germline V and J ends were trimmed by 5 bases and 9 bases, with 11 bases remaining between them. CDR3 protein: CASSPTDSSPLHF. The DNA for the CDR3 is TGTGCCAGCAGTCCAACGGACAGTTCACCCCTCCACTTT.

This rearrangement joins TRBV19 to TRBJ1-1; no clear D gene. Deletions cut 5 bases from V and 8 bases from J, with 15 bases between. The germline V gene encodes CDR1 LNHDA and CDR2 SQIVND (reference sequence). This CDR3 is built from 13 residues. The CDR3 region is CASSPRRTGEAFF. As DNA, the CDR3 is TGTGCCAGTAGTCCCCGGAGGACCGGGGAAGCTTTCTTT.

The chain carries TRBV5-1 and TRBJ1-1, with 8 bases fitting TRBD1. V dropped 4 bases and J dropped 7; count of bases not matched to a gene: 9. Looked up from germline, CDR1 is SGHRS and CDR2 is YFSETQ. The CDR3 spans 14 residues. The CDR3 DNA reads TGCGCCAGCAGCGGAGGACAGGGAGTAGGTGAAGCTTTCTTT. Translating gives CASSGGQGVGEAFF.

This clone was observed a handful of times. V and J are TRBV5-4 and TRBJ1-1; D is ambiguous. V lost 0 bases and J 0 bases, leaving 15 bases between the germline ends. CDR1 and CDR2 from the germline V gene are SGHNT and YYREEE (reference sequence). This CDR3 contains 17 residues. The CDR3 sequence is CASSLVPNRQLNTEAFF. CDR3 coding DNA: TGTGCCAGCAGCTTGGTCCCTAACAGACAACTGAACACTGAAGCTTTCTTT.

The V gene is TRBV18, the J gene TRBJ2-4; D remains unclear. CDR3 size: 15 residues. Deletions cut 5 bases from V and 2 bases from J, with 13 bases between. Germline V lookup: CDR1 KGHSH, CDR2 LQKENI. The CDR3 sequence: CASSSPLESKNIQYF. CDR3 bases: TGTGCCAGCTCAAGTCCTCTAGAGTCCAAAAACATTCAGTACTTC.

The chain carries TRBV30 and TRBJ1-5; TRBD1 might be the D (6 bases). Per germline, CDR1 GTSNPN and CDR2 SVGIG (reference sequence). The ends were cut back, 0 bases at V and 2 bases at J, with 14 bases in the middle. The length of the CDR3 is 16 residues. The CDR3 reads CAWSVLGGHGNQPQHF. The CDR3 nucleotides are TGTGCCTGGAGTGTACTCGGGGGACACGGCAATCAGCCCCAGCATTTT.

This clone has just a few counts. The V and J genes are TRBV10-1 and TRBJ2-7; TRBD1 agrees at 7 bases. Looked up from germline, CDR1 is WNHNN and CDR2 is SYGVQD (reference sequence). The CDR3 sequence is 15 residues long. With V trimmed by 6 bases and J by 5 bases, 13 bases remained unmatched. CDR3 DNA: TGCGCCAGCAGCGAACCCTCGACAGGGAAGGACGAGCAGTACTTC. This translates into CASSEPSTGKDEQYF.

The CDR3 region has the DNA TGTGCCAGCAGCCGTGGACTAGCGGGGGTTAAATACTCCTACGAGCAGTACTTC. This encodes CASSRGLAGVKYSYEQYF. J is TRBJ2-7 and V is TRBV13; the match to TRBD2 covers 13 bases. With 5 bases clipped from V and 0 bases from J, the junction kept 10 bases outside the gene matches. Germline CDR1 is PRHDT and CDR2 is FYEKMQ (reference sequence). The CDR3 totals 18 residues.

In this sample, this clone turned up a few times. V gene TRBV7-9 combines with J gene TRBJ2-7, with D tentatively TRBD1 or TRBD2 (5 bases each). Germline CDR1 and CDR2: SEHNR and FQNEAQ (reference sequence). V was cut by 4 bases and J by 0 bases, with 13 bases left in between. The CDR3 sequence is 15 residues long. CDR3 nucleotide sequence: TGTGCCAGCAGCTGGCTTAGGGGAGCCTCCTACGAGCAGTACTTC. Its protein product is CASSWLRGASYEQYF.

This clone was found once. The CDR3 protein is CASSSPNYGYTF. The CDR3 bases are TGTGCCAGCAGCTCTCCGAACTATGGCTACACCTTC. V gene TRBV5-6 combines with J gene TRBJ1-2; D is unclear. The CDR3 extends over 12 amino acids. Trimming took 3 bases from V and 2 from J, leaving 5 bases between them. Germline lookup yields CDR1 SGHDT and CDR2 YYEEEE.

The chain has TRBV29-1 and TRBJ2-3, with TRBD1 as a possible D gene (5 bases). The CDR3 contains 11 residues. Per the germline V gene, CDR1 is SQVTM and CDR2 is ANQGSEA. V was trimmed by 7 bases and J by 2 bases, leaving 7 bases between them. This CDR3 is CSGQLTDTQYF. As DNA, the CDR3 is TGCAGCGGACAGCTCACAGATACGCAGTATTTT.

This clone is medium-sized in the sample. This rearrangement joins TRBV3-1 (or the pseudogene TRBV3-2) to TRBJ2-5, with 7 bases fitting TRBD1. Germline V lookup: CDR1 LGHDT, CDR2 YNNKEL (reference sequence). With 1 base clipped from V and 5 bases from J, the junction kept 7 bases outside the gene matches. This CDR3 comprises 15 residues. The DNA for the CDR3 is TGTGCCAGCAGCCAAGGTTGGGGCAGGGGGGAGACCCAGTACTTC. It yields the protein CASSQGWGRGETQYF.

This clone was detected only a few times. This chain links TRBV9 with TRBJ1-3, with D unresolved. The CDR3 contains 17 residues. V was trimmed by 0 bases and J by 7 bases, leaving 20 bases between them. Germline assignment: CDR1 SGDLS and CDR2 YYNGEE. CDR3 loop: CASSVVPKPGTRNTIYF. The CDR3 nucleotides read TGTGCCAGCAGCGTAGTTCCTAAACCCGGAACACGGAACACCATATATTTT.

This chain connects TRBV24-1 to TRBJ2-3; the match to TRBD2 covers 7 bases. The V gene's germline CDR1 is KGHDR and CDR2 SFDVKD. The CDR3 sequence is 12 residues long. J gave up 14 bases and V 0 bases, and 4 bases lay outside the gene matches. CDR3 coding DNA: TGTGCCACCAGTGATTTGACGGGAGGAAGGTATTTT. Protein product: CATSDLTGGRYF.

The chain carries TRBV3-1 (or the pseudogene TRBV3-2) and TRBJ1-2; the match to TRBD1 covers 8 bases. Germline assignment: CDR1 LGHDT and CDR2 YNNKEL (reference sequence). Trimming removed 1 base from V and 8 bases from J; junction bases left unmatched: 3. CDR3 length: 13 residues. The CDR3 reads CASSQGTGRGYTF. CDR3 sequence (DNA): TGTGCCAGCAGCCAAGGGACAGGGAGGGGCTACACCTTC.

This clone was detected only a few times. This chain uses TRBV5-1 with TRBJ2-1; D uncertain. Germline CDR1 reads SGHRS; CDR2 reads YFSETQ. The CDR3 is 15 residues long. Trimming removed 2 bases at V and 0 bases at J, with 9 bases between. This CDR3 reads CASSLGQNSYNEQFF. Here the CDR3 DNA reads TGCGCCAGCAGCTTAGGGCAAAACTCCTACAATGAGCAGTTCTTC.

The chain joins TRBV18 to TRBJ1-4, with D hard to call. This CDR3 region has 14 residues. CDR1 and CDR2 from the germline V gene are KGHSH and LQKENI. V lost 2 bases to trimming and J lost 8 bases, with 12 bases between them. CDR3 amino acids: CASSPSRDGEKLFF. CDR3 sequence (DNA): TGTGCCAGCTCACCATCGAGGGATGGCGAAAAACTGTTTTTT.

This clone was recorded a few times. CDR3 region: CAWSKELRLEQYF. The DNA of the CDR3 is TGTGCCTGGAGTAAAGAACTTCGACTCGAGCAGTACTTC. The rearrangement joins TRBV30 to TRBJ2-7; no definite D call. Trimming left V 2 bases short and J 6 bases short, with 14 bases between. CDR3 length equals 13 residues. CDR1 and CDR2 (germline): GTSNPN, SVGIG (reference sequence).